Included here is one T cell receptor beta chain sequence, with context. This clone is assessed as medium-sized (0.01 to 0.1%). This receptor's antigen is unknown. No base quality information exists; no much larger clone differs at one position. These data come from a study of blood T cell repertoires in COVID-19 (dated by TCRdb to the early 2020s). About the investigation overall: The collaborator samples originated in the United States, Italy and Spain and spanned the acute and convalescent phases of COVID-19. The material from the prospective study consisted of cDNA or gDNA derived from T cells, B-cell-depleted T cells, or PBMCs. The dataset comprised deeply sampled blood TCRbeta repertoires from subjects exposed to, actively infected with, or recovered from COVID-19. The repertoires were made available in a free public database intended to serve as a resource for research on the immune response to SARS-CoV-2. The samples were drawn from two sources: the first 160 participants of the ongoing ImmuneRACE study, and 1,000 to 1,500 subjects contributed by 6 global collaborators. The sample metadata nearly always contained a de-identified subject ID, COVID-19 status, age in years and sex. HLA class I and class II types, where available, came from metadata supplied by the sample provider rather than from assay-based typing.

TCRbeta CDR3 regions were amplified from genomic DNA using the immunoSEQ Assay, a bias-controlled multiplex PCR. The source study handled its data this way. The number of nucleated cells in each sample was estimated from the amplification of reference gene primers within the assay. To quantify the absolute abundance of each unique TCRbeta CDR3 rearrangement, sequence reads were collapsed and filtered. For each sample, productive Simpson clonality was calculated by taking the square root of Simpson's diversity index across productive rearrangements. Held by TCRdb, this immuneACCESS table contains in-frame sequences only and omits some clones. Under half of the omission traces to an unresolved V gene where checked; the cause of the rest is unknown. V and J calls and clone size come straight from that table; D and trimming were deduced from the DNA. This sample has about 35,000 clones in its table, and roughly four fifths of those were observed once. Of the sample, approximately 40% is held by the ten largest clones.

The paper's findings and limits, for the study overall: Clinical and demographic metadata were provided uncurated, with the amount varying by source and participant.

The collaborating institutions used their own protocols to collect whole blood in K2EDTA tubes. Collaborator samples were shipped for TCRbeta analysis as frozen whole blood, isolated PBMCs, or DNA extracted from either sample type. Material: peripheral blood. The sequence was collected from a man older than 75 with active or convalescent COVID-19.

The CDR3 corresponds to CASSIVQGPQHF. The DNA sequence follows: TGTGCCAGTAGTATAGTACAGGGGCCCCAGCATTTT. This chain joins TRBV19 to TRBJ1-5; 6 matching bases give a weak D call of TRBD1. The CDR3 numbers 12 residues from cysteine through phenylalanine. Kept here is only the CDR3 DNA, which spans 36 bases and is read in frame from base 1. V is clipped by 1 base and J by 9 bases, and the sequence between their germline boundaries is 7 bases long. According to the germline V gene (reference sequence), CDR1 reads LNHDA and CDR2 reads SQIVND.